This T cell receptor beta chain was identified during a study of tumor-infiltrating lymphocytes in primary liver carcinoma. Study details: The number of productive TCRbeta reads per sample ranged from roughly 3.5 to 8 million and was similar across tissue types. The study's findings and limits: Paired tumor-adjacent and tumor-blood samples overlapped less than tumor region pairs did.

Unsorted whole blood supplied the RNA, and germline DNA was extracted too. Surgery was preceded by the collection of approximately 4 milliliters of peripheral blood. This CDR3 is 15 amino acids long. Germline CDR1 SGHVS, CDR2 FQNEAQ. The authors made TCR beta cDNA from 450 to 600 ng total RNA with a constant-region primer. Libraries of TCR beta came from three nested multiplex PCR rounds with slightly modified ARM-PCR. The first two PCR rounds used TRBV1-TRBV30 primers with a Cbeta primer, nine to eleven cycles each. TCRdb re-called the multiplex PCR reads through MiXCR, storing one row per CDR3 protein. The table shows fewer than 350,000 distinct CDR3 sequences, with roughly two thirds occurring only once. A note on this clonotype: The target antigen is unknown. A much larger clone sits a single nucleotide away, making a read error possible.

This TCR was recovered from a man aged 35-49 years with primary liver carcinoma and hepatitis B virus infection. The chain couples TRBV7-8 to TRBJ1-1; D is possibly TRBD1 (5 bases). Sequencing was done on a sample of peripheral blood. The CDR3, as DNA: TGTGCCAGCAGTTTCTTTCCGACAGTGAACACTGGAGCTTTCTTT. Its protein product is CASSFFPTVNTGAFF.